These T cell receptor beta chains were read from a single sample in a study of cytomegalovirus exposure and HLA in healthy donors. Profiling relied on immunoSEQ multiplex PCR, and the TCRdb table lists in-frame clones only, not all of them. Altogether under 200,000 clones are present, around 83% being singletons, with the ten largest covering roughly 1.5%. Sequencing was carried out using PBMCs. The origin of the receptors is a young woman in good health and CMV-seronegative. Each CDR3 is given without its conserved first and last residue. D genes are given only for firm matches. Clone size is given for some rows only: seen once, a few or many times, or a class if the clone is expanded.

clone_size	v_call	d_call	j_call	cdr3_aa
NA	TRBV4-3	TRBD2	TRBJ2-7	ASSQGTSGRTAQY
once	TRBV27	NA	TRBJ1-1	ASSLSWANTEAF
NA	TRBV9	TRBD2	TRBJ2-1	ASSVTILAGNNRWDNEQF
NA	TRBV29-1	TRBD2	TRBJ2-3	SVGSGLAADTQY
NA	TRBV4-1	TRBD2	TRBJ2-5	ASSQGSGGPETQY
NA	TRBV18	NA	TRBJ2-2	ASSPPGTAYLSELF
NA	TRBV9	TRBD2	TRBJ2-1	ASSPGLAGGSYNEQF
NA	TRBV4-3	TRBD2	TRBJ2-5	ASSQDPKTSGVRGQETQY
once	TRBV18	TRBD1	TRBJ2-5	ASSPGQGEETQY
NA	TRBV19	NA	TRBJ2-6	ASSIPSSGANVLT
NA	TRBV7-2	NA	TRBJ1-1	ASTPTPANTEAF
NA	TRBV6-1	TRBD1	TRBJ1-2	ASSVQGQSYGYT
NA	TRBV27	TRBD2	TRBJ2-2	ASKDSGSSGELF
NA	TRBV28	NA	TRBJ1-4	ASSPRGGRVGEKLF
NA	TRBV30	TRBD1	TRBJ1-3	AWDQGAGGNTIY
NA	TRBV6-1	NA	TRBJ1-1	ASFGRGKVNTEAF
NA	TRBV11-2	TRBD1	TRBJ1-4	ASSLDRGRPEKLF
NA	TRBV9	NA	TRBJ2-2	ASSVASNTGELF
NA	TRBV10-3	TRBD1	TRBJ1-6	AINQQGGSPLH
once	TRBV19	NA	TRBJ1-1	ASSIPWAGEAF
once	TRBV5-5	TRBD1	TRBJ1-4	ASSLRQGPEKLF
NA	TRBV5-1	TRBD2	TRBJ2-1	ASRWTSGSPSYNEQF
NA	TRBV5-4	TRBD1	TRBJ2-2	ASSIRDRGSGELF
NA	TRBV29-1	NA	TRBJ1-4	SVKRNEKLF
NA	TRBV11-2	NA	TRBJ2-1	ASSLWLEGEGSYNEQF
NA	TRBV5-8	NA	TRBJ2-1	ASTLSRGPYNEQF
NA	TRBV6-6	NA	TRBJ1-5	ASRDSHSNQPQH
NA	TRBV7-2	NA	TRBJ1-3	ASSPPQGGNTIY
NA	TRBV21-1	NA	TRBJ2-1	ASSTARTSGFNFSYNEQF
NA	TRBV29-1	NA	TRBJ1-5	SVVTNRGPQH
NA	TRBV28	NA	TRBJ2-3	ASAGSGRSTDTQY
once	TRBV27	TRBD1	TRBJ2-2	ASGDRGPNTGELF
NA	TRBV7-2	TRBD2	TRBJ2-5	ASRSSGRAETQY
NA	TRBV30	TRBD1	TRBJ2-2	AWIPTGIGELF
NA	TRBV30	TRBD1	TRBJ1-1	AWSVRSGGRVTEAF
NA	TRBV6-1	NA	TRBJ2-3	ASRQFTDTQY
NA	TRBV5-1	TRBD2	TRBJ2-2	ASSLDPSGRPAGELF
NA	TRBV7-9	NA	TRBJ2-5	SSSSPGGQETQY
NA	TRBV11-2	TRBD2	TRBJ2-1	ASSASQTSGTYNEQF